This passage covers 27 T cell receptor beta chains from one sample sequenced in a study of CD8 T cells in Susac syndrome. The RNA, roughly 0.45 to 1 ug, was put through reverse transcription using random hexamers. One entry per CDR3 protein, called by TCRdb with MiXCR from the immunoSEQ multiplex PCR reads. The sample contains approximately 140,000 distinct CDR3 sequences, around 95% of which appear only once. Sequencing was done on a sample of CD4+ T cells from PBMCs. These receptors originate from a human donor with multiple sclerosis.

The chain combines TRBV24-1 with TRBJ2-5; TRBD2 is a possible D gene (6 bases). The CDR3 spans 14 residues. CDR1 is KGHDR and CDR2 is SFDVKD in the germline V gene. V lost 3 bases and J 5 bases, leaving 12 bases between the germline ends. The CDR3 sequence: CATSDAGIRETQYF. The CDR3, as DNA: TGTGCCACCAGTGATGCGGGGATTCGCGAGACCCAGTACTTC.

The chain couples TRBV7-9 to TRBJ2-2; 12 bases line up with TRBD2. Germline lookup yields CDR1 SEHNR and CDR2 FQNEAQ (reference sequence). This CDR3 has 18 residues. With 4 bases clipped from V and 4 bases from J, the junction kept 10 bases outside the gene matches. The DNA for the CDR3 is TGTGCCAGCAGCTCCGCACCCGGGACTAGCGGGCTCACCGGGGAGCTGTTTTTT. Translated, it gives CASSSAPGTSGLTGELFF.

This chain joins TRBV6-5 and TRBJ2-3; 7 bases match TRBD2. Unmatched junction bases numbered 7, after V lost 10 bases and J lost 0 bases. CDR3 length: 14 amino acids. Germline CDR1 is MNHEY and CDR2 is SVGAGI. The CDR3 DNA reads TGTGCCACCCGAATGGGGGGGAGCACAGATACGCAGTATTTT. Translated, it gives CATRMGGSTDTQYF.

In this sample, this clonotype turned up a few times. This chain links TRBV29-1 with TRBJ2-7; D possibly corresponds to TRBD2 (5 bases). Germline-derived CDR1 and CDR2 are SQVTM and ANQGSEA. The CDR3 totals 13 residues. Trimming pared 3 bases from V and 6 bases from J, leaving 15 bases between. The CDR3 here is CSVEVLEGGEQYF. The CDR3 nucleotides are TGCAGCGTTGAGGTTCTCGAGGGCGGCGAGCAGTACTTC.

The CDR3 protein is CASSRTLPSSYEQYF. As DNA, the CDR3 is TGTGCCAGCAGCCGGACCCTACCAAGCTCCTACGAGCAGTACTTC. This rearrangement joins TRBV7-9 to TRBJ2-7; D remains ambiguous. CDR3 length equals 15 residues. Per the germline V gene, CDR1 is SEHNR and CDR2 is FQNEAQ (reference sequence). The V end lost 5 bases, the J end lost 0 bases, and 14 bases lay between the germline ends.

The chain recombines TRBV5-4 with TRBJ2-1; D possibly corresponds to TRBD2 (5 bases). Germline-derived CDR1 and CDR2 are SGHNT and YYREEE (reference sequence). The CDR3 totals 13 residues. V lost 0 bases and J lost 8, with 9 bases in between. DNA for the CDR3: TGTGCCAGCAGCTTGGTCTCCGGGGATGAGCAGTTCTTC. It codes for CASSLVSGDEQFF.

The chain is built from TRBV28 and TRBJ2-7; D remains unclear. CDR3 length: 15 residues. In germline, CDR1 is MDHEN, CDR2 SYDVKM. The V and J ends lost 6 bases and 0 bases respectively, with 15 bases between them. CDR3 coding DNA: TGTGCCAGCAGCCTTGGGTTCAGCGTCTCCTACGAGCAGTACTTC. Protein product: CASSLGFSVSYEQYF.

The chain uses TRBV3-1 and TRBJ2-5, with D possibly TRBD1 on 6 matching bases. V was clipped by 4 bases and J by 2 bases, with 14 bases between them. Looked up from germline, CDR1 is LGHDT and CDR2 is YNNKEL (reference sequence). The CDR3 spans 15 residues. The chain's CDR3 is CASSPTGRSQETQYF. The CDR3 bases are TGTGCCAGCAGCCCGACAGGACGCTCTCAAGAGACCCAGTACTTC.

The V and J genes are TRBV10-3 and TRBJ2-7; tentatively, D is TRBD1 or TRBD2 (5 bases each). Germline V lookup: CDR1 ENHRY, CDR2 SYGVKD. Between the trimmed V and J ends, which lost 4 bases and 7 bases, there was a span of 20 bases. The CDR3 has 15 amino acids. CDR3 in DNA: TGTGCCATCAGTGGGGGGACGTGGTCTGACTATGAGCAGTACTTC. Its translation is CAISGGTWSDYEQYF.

This chain connects TRBV20-1 to TRBJ1-2; 8 bases are shared with TRBD1. The CDR3 spans 14 residues. V gave up 6 bases and J gave up 8 bases; unmatched junction bases: 14. Germline lookup yields CDR1 DFQATT and CDR2 SNEGSKA (reference sequence). CDR3 DNA: TGCAGTGCAAACCCCTACGGACAGGGCGGAGGCTACACCTTC. This encodes CSANPYGQGGGYTF.

The gene calls are TRBV9 and TRBJ1-1; possible D gene TRBD1, 6 bases. Trimming cost V 3 bases and J 5 bases, with 17 bases left between them. CDR1 and CDR2 (germline): SGDLS, YYNGEE. This CDR3 has 15 amino acids. The CDR3 DNA follows: TGTGCCAGCAGCGCAGCCAGGGGAAGAGAGACTGAAGCTTTCTTT. Translated, it gives CASSAARGRETEAFF. The whole variable domain, filled in from reference TRBV9 and TRBJ1-1, reads DSGVTQTPKHLITATGQRVTLRCSPRSGDLSVYWYQQSLDQGLQFLIQYYNGEERAKGNILERFSAQQFPDLHSELNLSSLELGDSALYFCASSAARGRETEAFFGQGTRLTVV.

The chain has TRBV2 and TRBJ1-5, with a tentative D call TRBD1 (5 bases). Germline assignment: CDR1 SNHLY and CDR2 FYNNEI. V was pared by 5 bases and J by 1 base, with 12 bases between. The CDR3 is 15 amino acids. This chain's CDR3 is CASSPGEGSNQPQHF. The CDR3, as DNA: TGTGCCAGCAGTCCGGGGGAAGGAAGCAATCAGCCCCAGCATTTT.

CDR3 region: CASSPRTGRKYF. CDR3 coding DNA: TGTGCCAGCAGCCCGAGGACAGGGCGAAAGTACTTC. The rearrangement links TRBV11-2 to TRBJ2-4, with TRBD1 matching over 8 bases. Trimming took 5 bases from V and 14 from J; bases not matched to a gene: 8. Germline CDR1 reads SGHAT; CDR2 reads FQNNGV. The CDR3 contains 12 residues.

V is TRBV7-2 and J is TRBJ2-7, with unresolved D. The CDR3 contains 16 residues. Trimming cost V 0 bases and J 3 bases, with 15 bases left between them. From germline, CDR1 is SGHTA and CDR2 FQGNSA. CDR3 bases: TGTGCCAGCAGCTTAGCTTCGTCAGGAGTAGGCTACGAGCAGTACTTC. Protein product: CASSLASSGVGYEQYF.

The V call is TRBV7-2, the J call TRBJ2-7; the match to TRBD2 covers 10 bases. This CDR3 has 15 residues. With 1 base clipped from V and 1 base from J, the junction kept 1 base outside the gene matches. The germline gives CDR1 SGHTA, CDR2 FQGNSA. The CDR3 sequence: CASSLVAGGSYEQYF. Written as DNA, the CDR3 is TGTGCCAGCAGCTTAGTAGCGGGAGGTTCCTACGAGCAGTACTTC.

This clonotype was detected only once. The chain recombines TRBV3-1 with TRBJ1-1; D gene unclear. This CDR3 contains 15 residues. V lost 3 bases and J lost 0, with 11 bases in between. Germline CDR1 and CDR2: LGHDT and YNNKEL (reference sequence). In nucleotides, the CDR3 is TGTGCCAGCAGCCACCCTACAGCGCTGAACACTGAAGCTTTCTTT. It codes for CASSHPTALNTEAFF.

V is TRBV29-1 and J is TRBJ2-2, with 9 bases matching TRBD1. Unmatched junction bases numbered 8, after V lost 6 bases and J lost 6 bases. Germline V gives CDR1 SQVTM, CDR2 ANQGSEA. The CDR3 loop spans 14 amino acids. The CDR3 region is CSVGTGLSAGELFF. In DNA form, the CDR3 reads TGCAGCGTCGGGACAGGGCTCTCGGCCGGGGAGCTGTTTTTT.

The chain uses TRBV20-1 and TRBJ2-3; 9 bases are a match to TRBD1. This CDR3 is built from 14 residues. V was clipped by 3 bases and J by 5 bases; unmatched bases: 6. Germline CDR1 DFQATT, CDR2 SNEGSKA (reference sequence). The CDR3 region has the DNA TGCAGTGCTAGCGGGGACAGGGTGAGAGATACGCAGTATTTT. This translates into CSASGDRVRDTQYF.

The chain couples TRBV25-1 to TRBJ2-1; TRBD2 agrees at 10 bases. With V trimmed by 5 bases and J by 0 bases, 4 bases remained unmatched. Per germline, CDR1 MGHDK and CDR2 SYGVNS. This CDR3 is 16 amino acids long. CDR3 nucleotide sequence: TGTGCCAGCAGTTTTAGCGGGGGGAGCTCCTACAATGAGCAGTTCTTC. Translated, it gives CASSFSGGSSYNEQFF.

V gene TRBV6-1 combines with J gene TRBJ2-2, with TRBD1 as a possible D gene (6 bases). Between the trimmed V and J ends, which lost 4 bases and 1 base, there was a span of 10 bases. The CDR3 length is 15 residues. CDR1 MNHNS and CDR2 SASEGT come from the germline V gene. The CDR3 is CASSASTGNTGELFF. CDR3 bases: TGTGCCAGCAGTGCCTCGACAGGGAACACCGGGGAGCTGTTTTTT.

The rearrangement uses TRBV19 and TRBJ1-4; unclear D gene. V was shortened by 4 bases and J by 5 bases, with 17 bases between the two germline ends. Germline values: CDR1 LNHDA, CDR2 SQIVND (reference sequence). The CDR3 covers 16 residues. The DNA for the CDR3 is TGTGCCAGTAGTAAACCCTCAGTGATGGGGAATGAAAAACTGTTTTTT. Translated: CASSKPSVMGNEKLFF.

The V and J genes are TRBV20-1 and TRBJ2-5; D unresolved. The germline gives CDR1 DFQATT, CDR2 SNEGSKA (reference sequence). The CDR3 has 13 residues. Trimming took 6 bases from V and 5 from J, leaving 16 bases between them. The CDR3 is CSAKSFSLETQYF. CDR3 bases: TGCAGTGCCAAGTCATTCTCATTGGAGACCCAGTACTTC.

This chain links TRBV7-9 with TRBJ1-1, with D possibly matching TRBD1 (6 bases). The CDR3 has 14 residues. In germline, CDR1 is SEHNR, CDR2 FQNEAQ (reference sequence). Trimming took 8 bases from V and 6 from J, leaving 19 bases between them. The CDR3 reads CASGGGRGGAEAFF. In DNA, the CDR3 is TGTGCCAGCGGGGGAGGCAGGGGCGGAGCTGAAGCTTTCTTT.

This chain joins TRBV30 and TRBJ1-6; 7 bases align to TRBD1. Germline trimming cut 3 bases from V and 7 bases from J; bases unmatched to any gene: 9. Per the germline V gene, CDR1 is GTSNPN and CDR2 is SVGIG (reference sequence). This CDR3 comprises 15 residues. This CDR3 is CAWSVRAGGNSPLHF. The CDR3 DNA is TGTGCCTGGAGCGTCCGGGCAGGGGGAAATTCACCCCTCCACTTT. The full variable domain, its missing parts supplied by reference TRBV30 and TRBJ1-6, is SQTIHQWPATLVQPVGSPLSLECTVEGTSNPNLYWYRQAAGRGLQLLFYSVGIGQISSEVPQNLSASRPQDRQFILSSKKLLLSDSGFYLCAWSVRAGGNSPLHFGNGTRLTVT.

The CDR3: CASSVGTGGRDGYTF. As DNA, the CDR3 is TGTGCCAGCAGCGTAGGGACAGGGGGCAGGGATGGCTACACCTTC. The gene calls are TRBV9 and TRBJ1-2, with 11 bases lining up with TRBD1. Germline CDR1 reads SGDLS; CDR2 reads YYNGEE. After removal of 0 bases from V and 6 bases from J, the junction contained 4 bases not matched to a gene. There are 15 residues in the CDR3.

The chain recombines TRBV29-1 with TRBJ2-5, with D perhaps given as TRBD1 or TRBD2 (6 bases each). The CDR3 has 14 amino acids. Per germline, CDR1 SQVTM and CDR2 ANQGSEA. The CDR3 here is CSPLGGLGGETQYF. As DNA, the CDR3 is TGCAGTCCCCTCGGGGGCTTAGGGGGAGAGACCCAGTACTTC.

The chain employs TRBV6-2 or TRBV6-3 and TRBJ2-1; D possibly corresponds to TRBD1 (6 bases). Trimming removed 6 bases at V and 3 bases at J, with 21 bases between. Per germline, CDR1 MNHEY and CDR2 SVGEGT. There are 17 residues in the CDR3. CDR3 protein: CASSYSDVTGVYNEQFF. CDR3 coding DNA: TGTGCCAGCAGCTACAGCGACGTGACAGGTGTCTACAATGAGCAGTTCTTC.